This entry is about one TCR beta chain. The data stem from a study of CD8 T cells in Susac syndrome. At the level of the study: Patients with Susac syndrome had blood drawn and were at that point therapy-naive, on corticosteroids, or on intravenous immunoglobulin alone.

From blood CD8+ and CD4+ T cells, the TCR beta chain was sequenced. J gave up 6 bases and V 4 bases, and 10 bases lay outside the gene matches. The CDR3 covers 16 residues. Germline lookup yields CDR1 MGHRA and CDR2 YSYEKL. Reverse transcription of roughly 0.45 to 1 ug RNA was carried out with random hexamers. Multiplex immunoSEQ PCR targeted 54 Vbeta and 13 Jbeta TCR beta segments. One entry per CDR3 protein, called by TCRdb with MiXCR from the immunoSEQ multiplex PCR reads. The sample includes some 240,000 distinct CDR3 sequences, approximately 95% of them seen just once. The sample was CD4+ T cells from PBMCs. The chain combines TRBV4-1 with TRBJ2-2; 8 bases fit TRBD2. This receptor was obtained from a human donor with Susac syndrome. CDR3 residues: CASSRRGLGGPGELFF. In nucleotides, the CDR3 is TGCGCCAGCAGCCGCCGGGGACTAGGTGGCCCCGGGGAGCTGTTTTTT.